Described below is a single T cell receptor beta chain sequence and its context. The target of this receptor is not known. The record has no base qualities; no much larger clone is one base away. This entry comes from a study of cytomegalovirus exposure and HLA in healthy donors (TCRdb year 2017). Regarding the research as a whole: An earlier analysis of 550 to 700 of the donors reported 250 to 300 Gb of sequence data and 117 million unique TCR beta sequences from about 200 million T cells. An early release covering 500 to 750 HLA-typed donors comprised about 320 gigabases of sequencing data and tens of millions of unique TCR sequences. Of the 300 to 400 genotyped donors, approximately 83% fell in the genetic ancestry cluster associated with self-reported Caucasian donors. The study was designed to test whether signatures of past pathogen exposure could be identified by cataloging public T cell receptors. Using immunosequencing, the study profiled T cell repertoires from fewer than 850 subjects and related those repertoires to cytomegalovirus serostatus. In addition to the first cohort of 666 subjects, a separate validation cohort of under 150 different subjects was used. The study combined high-throughput TCR immunosequencing, statistical association of individual TCRs with disease status, and machine learning to predict cytomegalovirus infection status. A later analysis re-analyzed previously published TCR beta repertoires from 600 to 850 donors and added high-resolution HLA genotyping to study TCR occurrence patterns. Rather than using new phenotypic data, the later analysis identified candidate immune exposures from TCR beta sequences and from how often those sequences occurred across donors. In an earlier analysis of 587 of the donors, high-throughput TCR beta sequencing was used to judge whether each TCR beta V gene segment behaved as functional or pseudogenic. Donor age, sex, ethnicity and CMV serostatus were collected together with the repertoire data. A later genetic analysis took genome-wide SNP genotypes for about 65% of the roughly 670 donors and used that subset as a discovery cohort. Every repertoire in the discovery cohort had been generated on one and the same sequencing platform. Class I and class II HLA loci were covered by the typing at four-digit resolution. The number of typed donors differed by locus: roughly 620-640 for A, B, C, DRB1 and DQB1; 500 to 550 for DQA1; approximately 600 for DPA1; and some 430 for DPB1. A few DR-DQ haplotypes were treated as single units for association and clustering because of strong linkage in the cohort. On average, over 200,000 unique TCR beta nucleotide sequences were sequenced per donor among 398 genotyped donors of the cohort, with around 19% of those sequences being non-productive.

V sheds 2 bases and J sheds 5 bases, leaving 10 bases between their ends. CDR1 and CDR2, looked up from the germline V gene, are SGHVS and FQNEAQ. The CDR3 goes from the cysteine to the phenylalanine over 15 residues. Left in the record is the CDR3 DNA by itself, 45 bases read in frame from the first base. Libraries were built with the immunoSEQ multiplex PCR assay. For the multiplex PCR, a mixture combining 60 forward primers for TCR Vbeta segments and 13 reverse primers for TCR Jbeta segments was used. The CDR3 region of rearranged TCR beta genes was amplified from genomic DNA by a multiplex PCR assay. The amplified TCR beta libraries were sequenced on the Illumina HiSeq System as 87-base-pair reads. The published analysis was carried out like this. A later analysis counted about 82 million unique TCR beta chains across the 650 to 700 repertoires, and around 12 million of these chains were shared by at least two donors. A nearest-neighbor algorithm error-corrected the raw reads and collapsed the reads into unique sequences, merging closely related sequences to remove PCR and sequencing errors. V, D and J gene segments were assigned by aligning CDR3 sequences to IMGT reference sequences. For a sequence to be retained, at least a six-nucleotide match to both a V gene segment and a J gene segment was required. A rearrangement counted as productive if the CDR3 had no stop codons and remained in frame with V and J, and every other rearrangement counted as non-productive. Following IMGT convention, CDR3 was defined as the stretch from the second conserved V-encoded cysteine to the conserved J-encoded phenylalanine. In an earlier analysis of some 550 of the donors, sequences lacking an unambiguous match to a single V gene segment were excluded. An earlier analysis of about 590 of the donors classified V segments as functional when productive rearrangements were above 56.7% and as segregating when the standard deviation between donors was above 5%. To diagnose cytomegalovirus status from the catalog of TCR beta chain sequences, a statistical classification framework was built. V and J gene assignment, in a later analysis, came from comparing TCR nucleotide sequences with IMGT/GENE-DB human TR gene sequences. The TCRdist pipeline was used in a later analysis to assign CDR3 sequences and most-parsimonious VDJ recombination scenarios. In a later analysis, each TCR beta chain was defined by its CDR3 amino acid sequence together with its V-gene family, and reads without a unique V-gene family were excluded. A later analysis removed several hundred highly shared, low-generation-probability nucleotide sequences to deal with suspected cross-contamination and a sequencing artifact. In a later analysis, a clonal expansion index was calculated for each public chain from normalized within-repertoire ranks of inferred template counts. A later analysis computed generation probabilities with a VDJ recombination model fitted to out-of-frame rearrangements, and checked the results against IGoR. A later analysis scored TCR-TCR, TCR-HLA and TCR-CMV co-occurrence with hypergeometric tests, applying a repertoire-size bias correction to TCR pairs. To estimate false discovery rates, a later analysis permuted the HLA or CMV assignments 20 times. In a later analysis, co-occurring TCRs were grouped using DBSCAN, and TCRdist sequence similarity was added for clustering within HLA-allele-positive subsets. Repertoires with fewer than 30,000 or more than 120,000 public chains, plus five repertoires with anomalous nucleotide sharing, were excluded from co-occurrence clustering. This is the immuneACCESS table as TCRdb keeps it, with only in-frame sequences that have V and J called. A part of the clones is gone; compared with another copy, unresolved V genes explain less than half, and the rest is unexplained. The D gene and trimming were derived from the DNA, and the V and J assignments and clone size from that table. The sample table contains some 120,000 clones; only one count was recorded for 80% of them. The ten largest clones add up to 1% of the sample.

The cohort consisted of 600 to 700 healthy bone marrow donors. All cohort members were sampled while nominally healthy, although unrecorded immune exposures were likely present. The donor was CMV seronegative and belonged to the group of 320 or so seronegative cohort members. Every donor gave a peripheral blood sample, and the peripheral blood mononuclear cells from that sample were used for TCR beta sequencing. Genomic DNA extraction from the blood cell samples was performed with the Qiagen DNeasy Blood Extraction Kit. General findings and caveats noted by the study authors: Specific HLA alleles were associated with 15,000 to 20,000 TCR beta sequences at a false discovery rate of 0.05 in a later analysis. V-gene and J-gene trimming of TCR beta chains was associated with a missense DCLRE1C variant in a later genetic analysis, and the association was replicated in an independent cohort. A total of roughly 160 TCR beta chains were listed by the study as associated with cytomegalovirus. In an earlier analysis of 587 of the donors, most TCR beta V segments appeared in productive rearrangements about 90% or about 30% of the time, broadly matching IMGT annotations. Only TCR beta chains were sequenced in this cohort, and the absence of alpha or paired-chain data limited detectable features. A later analysis found that TCR association rates varied across HLA loci, with DRB1 alleles showing the most associated TCRs and HLA-C alleles the fewest. Strong co-occurrence of HLA alleles, especially DR and DQ, made assigning TCR associations to individual alleles difficult. Because the 87-base-pair reads could not distinguish some IMGT-functional V segments, including TRBV6-2 and TRBV6-3, those segments were excluded. A later analysis reported that several top co-occurrence clusters appeared linked to parvovirus B19, influenza, CMV and Epstein-Barr virus. A further reported finding was that TCR beta sequences accurately predicted the HLA-A and HLA-B alleles for most subjects in the first cohort. The only immune exposure information available for the cohort was CMV serostatus. A later analysis found that most CMV-associated TCR beta chains appeared HLA-restricted, with HLA associations seemingly driven largely by CMV exposure. A later genetic analysis reported fewer N-insertions in productive TCRs among donors in an Asian-associated ancestry cluster than the roughly 620-donor mean. Roughly uniform sequencing depth across donors was assumed in presence/absence analyses, although this assumption may not hold. A cluster of highly shared sequence variants was judged likely to represent a technical artifact of the sequencing pipeline. Most TCR sequences were observed very rarely across donors, whereas some public TCRs were present in many individuals. The authors suggested that the approach could potentially be extended to other disease states and immunological phenotypes. The classifier was reported to diagnose cytomegalovirus status with high specificity and sensitivity in both the original and validation cohorts. Because some donors lacked HLA typing at each locus, the association tests relied only on the typed subset. Compared with equally common non-associated chains, HLA-associated TCR beta chains in a later analysis were more clonally expanded and had lower generation probabilities. Because counts were too low, about 18 rarely observed V segments, including chromosome 9 orphons, were left out of the earlier analysis of some 600 of the donors. Three of the identified cytomegalovirus-associated TCR beta chains were confirmed in vitro to be specific for cytomegalovirus antigens. Correlated functional status among segregating V segments might reflect linkage disequilibrium, but an unknown experimental factor could not be ruled out.

The sample consisted of PBMCs. The V and J segments used are TRBV7-8 and TRBJ1-6; the D gene cannot be resolved reliably. The receptor was derived from a man aged 40-49 years in good health and CMV-seronegative. The nucleotide sequence reads as follows: TGTGCCAGCAGCTTATCGACAATTAATAATTCACCCCTCCACTTT. Its translation reads: CASSLSTINNSPLHF.